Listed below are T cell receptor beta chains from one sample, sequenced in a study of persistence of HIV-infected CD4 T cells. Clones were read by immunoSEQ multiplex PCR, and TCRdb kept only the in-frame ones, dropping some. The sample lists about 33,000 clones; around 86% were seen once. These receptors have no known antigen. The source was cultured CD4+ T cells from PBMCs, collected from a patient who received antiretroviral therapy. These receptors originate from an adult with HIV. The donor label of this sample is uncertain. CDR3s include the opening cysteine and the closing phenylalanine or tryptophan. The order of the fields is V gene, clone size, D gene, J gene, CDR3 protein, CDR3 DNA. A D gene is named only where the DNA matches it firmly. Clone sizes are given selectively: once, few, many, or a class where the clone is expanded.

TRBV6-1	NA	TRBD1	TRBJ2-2	CASSPLGGAGELFF	TGTGCCAGCAGCCCCTTAGGGGGCGCCGGGGAGCTGTTTTTT
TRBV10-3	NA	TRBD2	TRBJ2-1	CAISEPGSGGYNEQFF	TGTGCCATCAGTGAGCCCGGGTCGGGGGGCTACAATGAGCAGTTCTTC
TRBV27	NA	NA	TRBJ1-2	CASREAGNYGYTF	TGTGCCAGCAGAGAGGCAGGGAACTATGGCTACACCTTC
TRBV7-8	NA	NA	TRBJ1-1	CASCRDRNTEAFF	TGTGCCAGCTGTCGTGACAGGAACACTGAAGCTTTCTTT
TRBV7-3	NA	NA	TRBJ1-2	CASSSDSFYGYTF	TGTGCCAGCAGCTCGGACAGTTTCTATGGCTACACCTTC
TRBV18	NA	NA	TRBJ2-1	CASSPQSPENEQFF	TGTGCCAGCTCACCACAGTCCCCCGAGAATGAGCAGTTCTTC
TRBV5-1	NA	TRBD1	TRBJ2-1	CASGGRGQPPALNREQFF	TGCGCCAGCGGGGGCCGGGGACAGCCGCCAGCTTTGAATCGTGAGCAGTTCTTC
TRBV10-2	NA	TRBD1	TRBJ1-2	CASSLMDRPGYTF	TGCGCCAGCAGTCTCATGGACAGGCCCGGCTACACCTTC
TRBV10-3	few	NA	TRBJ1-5	CAISEAAGNNQPQHF	TGTGCCATCAGTGAGGCGGCAGGGAATAATCAGCCCCAGCATTTT
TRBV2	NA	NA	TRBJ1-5	CASSSRVNQPQHF	TGTGCCAGCAGTTCCAGGGTGAATCAGCCCCAGCATTTT
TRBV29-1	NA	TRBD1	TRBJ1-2	CSVEPARQGGYGYTF	TGCAGCGTTGAACCAGCCCGACAGGGGGGATATGGCTACACCTTC
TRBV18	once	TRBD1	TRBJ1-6	CASSPISGQGNNSPLHF	TGTGCCAGCTCACCAATCTCAGGACAGGGGAATAATTCACCCCTCCACTTT
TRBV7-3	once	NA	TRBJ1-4	CASSGAAGGKLFF	TGTGCCAGCAGCGGGGCTGCGGGGGGAAAACTGTTTTTT
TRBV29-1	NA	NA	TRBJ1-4	CSVQGRGEKLFF	TGCAGCGTCCAGGGCAGGGGTGAAAAACTGTTTTTT
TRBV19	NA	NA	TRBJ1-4	CASKRQSTLPNEKLFF	TGTGCCAGCAAAAGACAGAGCACGCTACCTAATGAAAAACTGTTTTTT
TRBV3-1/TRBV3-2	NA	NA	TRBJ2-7	CASSPPGFTPEQYF	TGTGCCAGCAGCCCACCGGGATTCACCCCCGAGCAGTACTTC
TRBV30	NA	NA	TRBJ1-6	CAWRTGGKDSPLHF	TGTGCCTGGAGGACGGGGGGTAAGGACTCACCCCTCCACTTT
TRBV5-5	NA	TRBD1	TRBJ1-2	CASSPPGQELYGYTF	TGTGCCAGCAGCCCCCCGGGACAGGAACTTTATGGCTACACCTTC
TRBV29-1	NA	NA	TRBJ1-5	CSVAPQGHYSNQPQHF	TGCAGCGTTGCACCCCAGGGGCATTATAGCAATCAGCCCCAGCATTTT
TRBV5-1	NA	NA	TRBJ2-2	CASSLAGNTGELFF	TGCGCCAGCAGCTTGGCGGGTAACACCGGGGAGCTGTTTTTT
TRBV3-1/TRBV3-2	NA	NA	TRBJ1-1	CASSQGRGQNTEAFF	TGTGCCAGCAGCCAAGGTAGGGGTCAGAACACTGAAGCTTTCTTT
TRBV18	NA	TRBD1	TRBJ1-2	CASSPPSPQGVGYTF	TGTGCCAGCTCACCACCGTCCCCTCAGGGGGTCGGCTACACCTTC
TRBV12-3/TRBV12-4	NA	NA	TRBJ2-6	CASGPTGANVLTF	TGTGCCAGCGGCCCTACTGGGGCCAACGTCCTGACTTTC
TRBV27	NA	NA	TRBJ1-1	CASRRQLYTEAFF	TGTGCCAGCAGAAGACAGCTTTACACTGAAGCTTTCTTT
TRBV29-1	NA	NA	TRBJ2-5	CSVPSTAQETQYF	TGCAGCGTCCCGTCGACAGCCCAAGAGACCCAGTACTTC
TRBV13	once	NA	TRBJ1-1	CASSSSGGGNTEAFF	TGTGCCAGCAGCTCCTCCGGGGGTGGGAACACTGAAGCTTTCTTT
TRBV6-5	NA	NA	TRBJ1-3	CASSRSSGNTIYF	TGTGCCAGCAGCCGTTCCTCTGGAAACACCATATATTTT
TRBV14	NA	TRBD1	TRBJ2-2	CASSRDRGGGELFF	TGTGCCAGCAGCCGAGACAGGGGTGGCGGGGAGCTGTTTTTT
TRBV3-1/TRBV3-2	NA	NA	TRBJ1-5	CASSPSGLLGQPQHF	TGTGCCAGCAGCCCTTCAGGACTACTCGGTCAGCCCCAGCATTTT
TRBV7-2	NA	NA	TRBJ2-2	CASSVVGGANTGELFF	TGTGCCAGCAGCGTCGTAGGGGGGGCCAACACCGGGGAGCTGTTTTTT
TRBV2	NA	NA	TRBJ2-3	CASSPRDSSTDTQYF	TGTGCCAGCAGTCCCCGCGACTCCAGCACAGATACGCAGTATTTT